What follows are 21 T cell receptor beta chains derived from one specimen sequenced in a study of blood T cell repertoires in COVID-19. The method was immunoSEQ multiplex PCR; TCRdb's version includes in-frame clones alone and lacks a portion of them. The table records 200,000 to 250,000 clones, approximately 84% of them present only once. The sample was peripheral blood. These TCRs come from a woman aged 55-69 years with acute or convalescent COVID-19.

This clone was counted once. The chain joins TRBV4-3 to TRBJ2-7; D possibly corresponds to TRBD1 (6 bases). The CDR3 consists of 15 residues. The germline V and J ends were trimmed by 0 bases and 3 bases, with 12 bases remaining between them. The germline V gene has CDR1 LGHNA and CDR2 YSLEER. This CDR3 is CASSQDLTGYYEQYF. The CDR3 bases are TGCGCCAGCAGCCAAGATCTTACAGGGTACTACGAGCAGTACTTC.

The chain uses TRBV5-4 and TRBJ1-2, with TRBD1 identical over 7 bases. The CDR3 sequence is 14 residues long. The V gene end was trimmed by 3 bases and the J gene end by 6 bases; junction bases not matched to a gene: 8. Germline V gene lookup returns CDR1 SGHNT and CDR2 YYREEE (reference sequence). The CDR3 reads CASSSVDRVHGYTF. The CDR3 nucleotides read TGTGCCAGCAGCTCCGTAGACAGGGTACATGGCTACACCTTC.

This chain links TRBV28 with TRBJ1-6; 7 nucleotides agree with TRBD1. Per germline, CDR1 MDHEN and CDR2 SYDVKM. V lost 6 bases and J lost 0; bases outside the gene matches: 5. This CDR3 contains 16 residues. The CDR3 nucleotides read TGTGCCAGCAGATGGGACAGCAACTCCTATAATTCACCCCTCCACTTT. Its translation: CASRWDSNSYNSPLHF.

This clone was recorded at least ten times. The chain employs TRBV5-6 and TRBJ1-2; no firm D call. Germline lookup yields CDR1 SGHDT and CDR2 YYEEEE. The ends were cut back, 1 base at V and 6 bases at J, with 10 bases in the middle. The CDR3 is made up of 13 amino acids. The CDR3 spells CASSLLSSDGYTF. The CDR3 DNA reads TGTGCCAGCAGCTTGTTGAGTAGCGATGGCTACACCTTC.

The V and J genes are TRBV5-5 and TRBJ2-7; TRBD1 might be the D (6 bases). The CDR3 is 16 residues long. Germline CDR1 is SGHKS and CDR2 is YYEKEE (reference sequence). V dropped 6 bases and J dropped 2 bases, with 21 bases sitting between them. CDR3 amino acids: CASTPLGVGQPYEQYF. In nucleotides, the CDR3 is TGTGCCAGCACCCCCTTGGGAGTTGGACAGCCCTACGAGCAGTACTTC.

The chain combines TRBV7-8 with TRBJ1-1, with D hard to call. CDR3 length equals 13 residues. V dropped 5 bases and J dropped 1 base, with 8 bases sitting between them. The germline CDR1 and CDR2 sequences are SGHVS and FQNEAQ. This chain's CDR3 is CASSPPWNTEAFF. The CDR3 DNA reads TGTGCCAGCAGCCCCCCGTGGAACACTGAAGCTTTCTTT.

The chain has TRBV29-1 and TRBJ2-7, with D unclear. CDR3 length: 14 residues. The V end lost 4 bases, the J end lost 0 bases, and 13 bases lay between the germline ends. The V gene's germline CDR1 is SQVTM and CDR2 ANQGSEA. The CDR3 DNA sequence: TGCAGCGTTGCCCTTACAGTGTCCTCCTACGAGCAGTACTTC. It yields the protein CSVALTVSSYEQYF.

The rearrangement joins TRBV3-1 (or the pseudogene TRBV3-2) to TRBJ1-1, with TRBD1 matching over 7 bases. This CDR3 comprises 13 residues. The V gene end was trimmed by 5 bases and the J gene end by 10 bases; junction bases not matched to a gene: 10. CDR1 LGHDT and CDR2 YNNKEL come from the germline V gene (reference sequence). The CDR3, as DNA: TGTGCCAGCAGCGGCCGACCCCAGGGGGTAGCTTTCTTT. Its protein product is CASSGRPQGVAFF.

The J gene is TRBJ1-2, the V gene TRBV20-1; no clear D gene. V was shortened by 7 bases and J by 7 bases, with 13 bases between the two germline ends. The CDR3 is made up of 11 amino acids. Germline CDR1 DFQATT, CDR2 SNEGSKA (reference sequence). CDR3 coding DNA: TGCAGTGTACGGGGATCGGGTGGCTACACCTTC. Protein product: CSVRGSGGYTF.

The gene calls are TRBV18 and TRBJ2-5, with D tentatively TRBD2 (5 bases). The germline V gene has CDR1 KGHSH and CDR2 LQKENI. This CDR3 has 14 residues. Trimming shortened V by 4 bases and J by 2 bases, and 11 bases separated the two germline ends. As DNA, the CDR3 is TGTGCCAGCTCACAGGCCAGCGGTCAAGAGACCCAGTACTTC. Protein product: CASSQASGQETQYF.

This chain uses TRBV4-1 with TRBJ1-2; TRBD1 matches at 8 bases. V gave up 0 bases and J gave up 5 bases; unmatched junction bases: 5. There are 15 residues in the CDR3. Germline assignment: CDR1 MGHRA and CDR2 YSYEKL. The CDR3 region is CASSQESTGVYGYTF. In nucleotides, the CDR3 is TGCGCCAGCAGCCAAGAGTCGACAGGGGTTTATGGCTACACCTTC.

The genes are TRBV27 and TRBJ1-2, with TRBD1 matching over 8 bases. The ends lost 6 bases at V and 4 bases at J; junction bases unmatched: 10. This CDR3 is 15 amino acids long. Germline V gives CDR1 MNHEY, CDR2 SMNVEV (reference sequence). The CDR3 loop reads CASSAKAGGVYGYTF. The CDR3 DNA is TGTGCCAGCAGCGCCAAAGCAGGGGGCGTCTATGGCTACACCTTC.

The CDR3 loop is CASSQDSTGGFQETQYF. For the CDR3, the DNA is TGCGCCAGCAGCCAGGATTCGACAGGGGGCTTTCAAGAGACCCAGTACTTC. The chain uses TRBV4-1 and TRBJ2-5, with TRBD1 matching over 10 bases. The CDR3 is 17 amino acids. V shed 3 bases and J 2 bases; nucleotides not matched to a gene: 9. Germline CDR1 and CDR2: MGHRA and YSYEKL.

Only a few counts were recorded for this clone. CDR3 amino acids: CASSYETGGYRGELFF. In DNA, the CDR3 is TGTGCCAGCAGTTACGAGACAGGGGGCTACCGGGGGGAGCTGTTTTTT. The chain links TRBV6-2 or TRBV6-3 to TRBJ2-2; TRBD1 aligns across 10 bases. Looked up from germline, CDR1 is MNHEY and CDR2 is SVGEGT. V trimming: 2 bases; J trimming: 8 bases; junction bases outside the gene matches: 8. The CDR3 sequence is 16 residues long.

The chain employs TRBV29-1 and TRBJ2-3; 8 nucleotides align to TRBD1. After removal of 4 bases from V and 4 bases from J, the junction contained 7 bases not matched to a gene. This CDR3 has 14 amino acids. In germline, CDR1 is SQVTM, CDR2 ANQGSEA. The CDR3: CSVVNRGSSDTQYF. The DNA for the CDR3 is TGCAGCGTTGTTAACAGGGGGTCGTCAGATACGCAGTATTTT.

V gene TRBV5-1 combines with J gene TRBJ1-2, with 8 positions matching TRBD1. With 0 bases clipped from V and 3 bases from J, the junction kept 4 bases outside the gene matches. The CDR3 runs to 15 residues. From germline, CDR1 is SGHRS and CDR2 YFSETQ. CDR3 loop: CASSLVLQGDYGYTF. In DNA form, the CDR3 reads TGCGCCAGCAGCTTGGTCTTACAGGGGGACTATGGCTACACCTTC.

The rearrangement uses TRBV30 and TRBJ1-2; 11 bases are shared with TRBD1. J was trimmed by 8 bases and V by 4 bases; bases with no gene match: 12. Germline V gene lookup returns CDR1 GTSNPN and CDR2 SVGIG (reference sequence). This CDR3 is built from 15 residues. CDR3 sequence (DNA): TGTGCCTGGACCCTCAACCGGGACAGGGGGTCCGGCTACACCTTC. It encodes CAWTLNRDRGSGYTF. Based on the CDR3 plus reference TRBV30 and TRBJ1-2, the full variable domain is SQTIHQWPATLVQPVGSPLSLECTVEGTSNPNLYWYRQAAGRGLQLLFYSVGIGQISSEVPQNLSASRPQDRQFILSSKKLLLSDSGFYLCAWTLNRDRGSGYTFGSGTRLTVV.

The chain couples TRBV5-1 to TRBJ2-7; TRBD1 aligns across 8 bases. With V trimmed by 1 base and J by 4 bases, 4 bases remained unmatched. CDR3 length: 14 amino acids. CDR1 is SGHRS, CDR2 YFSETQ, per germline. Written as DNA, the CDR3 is TGCGCCAGCAGCTTGAGGACAGGGCAATACGAGCAGTACTTC. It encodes CASSLRTGQYEQYF.

The CDR3, as DNA: TGCGCCAGCAGCTTGGGGGTCGACAGGGCCTACGGGAAACTGTTTTTT. It codes for CASSLGVDRAYGKLFF. The chain employs TRBV5-1 and TRBJ1-4; 7 bases fit TRBD1. This CDR3 comprises 16 residues. CDR1 is SGHRS, CDR2 YFSETQ, per germline. J gave up 11 bases and V 0 bases, and 13 bases lay outside the gene matches.

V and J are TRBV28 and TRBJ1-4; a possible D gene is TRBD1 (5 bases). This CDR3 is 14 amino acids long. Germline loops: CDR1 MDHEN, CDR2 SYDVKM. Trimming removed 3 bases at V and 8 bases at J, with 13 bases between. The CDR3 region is CASSFWDLGEKLFF. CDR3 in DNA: TGTGCCAGCAGTTTCTGGGACTTGGGGGAAAAACTGTTTTTT.

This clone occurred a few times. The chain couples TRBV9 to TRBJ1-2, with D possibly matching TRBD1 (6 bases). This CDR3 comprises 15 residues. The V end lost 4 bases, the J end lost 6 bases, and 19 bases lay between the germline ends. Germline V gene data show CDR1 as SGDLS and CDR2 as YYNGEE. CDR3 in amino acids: CASSKDRSLRDGYTF. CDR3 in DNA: TGTGCCAGCAGCAAAGACAGGAGTTTAAGGGATGGCTACACCTTC.